This T cell receptor beta chain stems from a study of radiation and T cells in renal cell carcinoma. CDR3 length: 14 residues. Trimming stripped 5 bases from V and 0 bases from J, with 8 bases between. The V gene's germline CDR1 is SNHLY and CDR2 FYNNEI. The time point is: baseline pretreatment blood. Treatment indicated: 15 Gy SBRT to primary tumor, nephrectomy 4 weeks later. Blood was sampled at baseline, 2 weeks and 4 weeks after SBRT. Measured with immunoSEQ multiplex PCR; TCRdb has only the in-frame clones, and not every one. The table records about 22,000 clones, nearly 80% of them present only once. This clone was observed once. Its antigen remains unidentified. General observations from the study: From baseline, blood top tumor clonotypes peaked at 2 weeks post-radiation.

The source of this sequence is a man aged 55 to 69 with renal cell carcinoma. The V call is TRBV2, the J call TRBJ1-3; D gene unclear. The sequencing here drew on blood, taken from a patient whose treatment included radiotherapy and nephrectomy. CDR3 in amino acids: CASSRQLSGNTIYF. CDR3 DNA: TGTGCCAGCAGTAGGCAGCTCTCTGGAAACACCATATATTTT.